The rows below give T cell receptor beta chains drawn from one sample of a study of human T cells and chemical hapten exposure. TCRdb reprocessed the RACE reads via MiXCR and lists one record per CDR3 protein. Of 95,000 or so distinct CDR3 sequences detected, more than 9.5% appear once; the ten largest clones hold 2.5% to 4%. Sequenced here: whole blood, sampled in connection with sensitization to the hapten diphenylcyclopropenone (DPC). These receptors all stem from a woman in her forties with alopecia areata. Some clones in this sample may be carry-over from other donors' samples. Each CDR3 is given with its conserved first and last residue. Each record gives: D gene, J gene, V gene, CDR3 protein. D genes are given only for firm matches.

d_gene: TRBD1; j_gene: TRBJ1-5; v_gene: TRBV20-1; CDR3aa: CSARARTGGQPQHF
d_gene: NA; j_gene: TRBJ1-1; v_gene: TRBV5-1; CDR3aa: CASSSHPPGITEAFF
d_gene: TRBD1; j_gene: TRBJ1-2; v_gene: TRBV7-2; CDR3aa: CASSLLTGAGDGYTF
d_gene: TRBD1; j_gene: TRBJ2-6; v_gene: TRBV7-9; CDR3aa: CASSFSNRGVGVLTF
d_gene: TRBD2; j_gene: TRBJ2-1; v_gene: TRBV7-8; CDR3aa: CASSLFTGGNEQFF
d_gene: NA; j_gene: TRBJ1-5; v_gene: TRBV6-2/TRBV6-3; CDR3aa: CASSYSIMSMAEHF
d_gene: TRBD2; j_gene: TRBJ2-2; v_gene: TRBV7-2; CDR3aa: CASSLLAENTGELFF
d_gene: TRBD1; j_gene: TRBJ1-6; v_gene: TRBV28; CDR3aa: CASSSGQGDSPLHF
d_gene: TRBD1; j_gene: TRBJ1-1; v_gene: TRBV30; CDR3aa: CAWSVAGGFVNTEAFF
d_gene: TRBD1; j_gene: TRBJ1-1; v_gene: TRBV28; CDR3aa: CASSFPLLPGQTNTEAFF
d_gene: TRBD2; j_gene: TRBJ2-1; v_gene: TRBV6-2/TRBV6-3; CDR3aa: CASSRLAGYNEQFF
d_gene: NA; j_gene: TRBJ2-2; v_gene: TRBV10-2; CDR3aa: CASSEDLYTGELFF
d_gene: TRBD2; j_gene: TRBJ2-7; v_gene: TRBV28; CDR3aa: CASSLTSGVSYEQYF
d_gene: TRBD2; j_gene: TRBJ2-3; v_gene: TRBV27; CDR3aa: CASGFRTSGTQYF
d_gene: NA; j_gene: TRBJ2-5; v_gene: TRBV29-1; CDR3aa: CSVLQVETQYF
d_gene: TRBD1; j_gene: TRBJ2-7; v_gene: TRBV10-3; CDR3aa: CAIRVGDRGYEQYF
d_gene: TRBD2; j_gene: TRBJ2-7; v_gene: TRBV10-1; CDR3aa: CASSESGTSGFHEQYF
d_gene: NA; j_gene: TRBJ1-1; v_gene: TRBV5-1; CDR3aa: CASVAGTTNTEAFF
d_gene: TRBD2; j_gene: TRBJ2-2; v_gene: TRBV11-3; CDR3aa: CASRSSGTTGELFF
d_gene: NA; j_gene: TRBJ1-5; v_gene: TRBV28; CDR3aa: CASSRGGSNQPQHF
d_gene: NA; j_gene: TRBJ1-1; v_gene: TRBV6-2/TRBV6-3; CDR3aa: CASSSGLLNTEAFF
d_gene: NA; j_gene: TRBJ2-5; v_gene: TRBV5-1; CDR3aa: CASSLGLETQYF
d_gene: NA; j_gene: TRBJ2-2; v_gene: TRBV7-8; CDR3aa: CASRTDVNKSPVNTGELFF
d_gene: TRBD2; j_gene: TRBJ2-1; v_gene: TRBV11-2; CDR3aa: CASSLSGRREGEQFF
d_gene: NA; j_gene: TRBJ1-6; v_gene: TRBV11-2; CDR3aa: CASSSGRDNSPLHF
d_gene: NA; j_gene: TRBJ2-3; v_gene: TRBV7-3; CDR3aa: CASSLTRWTDTQYF
d_gene: TRBD1; j_gene: TRBJ1-1; v_gene: TRBV9; CDR3aa: CASSIGQGNTEAFF
d_gene: NA; j_gene: TRBJ1-1; v_gene: TRBV14; CDR3aa: CASSLGEGYRAFF
d_gene: NA; j_gene: TRBJ1-5; v_gene: TRBV6-1; CDR3aa: CASSEPRINQPQHF
d_gene: TRBD1; j_gene: TRBJ1-4; v_gene: TRBV28; CDR3aa: CASSFNRQGNNEKLFF
d_gene: TRBD1; j_gene: TRBJ1-5; v_gene: TRBV12-3/TRBV12-4; CDR3aa: CASGGQGGQPQHF
d_gene: NA; j_gene: TRBJ1-1; v_gene: TRBV18; CDR3aa: CASSLRWTDPNTEAFF
d_gene: TRBD2; j_gene: TRBJ2-7; v_gene: TRBV10-3; CDR3aa: CAISDLAGSEQYF
d_gene: NA; j_gene: TRBJ2-3; v_gene: TRBV6-5; CDR3aa: CASSRVSADTQYF
d_gene: NA; j_gene: TRBJ2-1; v_gene: TRBV7-9; CDR3aa: CASSQANPIRTEEFF
d_gene: NA; j_gene: TRBJ1-2; v_gene: TRBV28; CDR3aa: CASSFGGRGYTF
d_gene: TRBD2; j_gene: TRBJ2-1; v_gene: TRBV7-2; CDR3aa: CASSPTLSGGLYNEQFF
d_gene: NA; j_gene: TRBJ2-1; v_gene: TRBV5-5; CDR3aa: CASGQRESYNEQFF
d_gene: TRBD1; j_gene: TRBJ1-5; v_gene: TRBV19; CDR3aa: CASSTAQGASNQPQHF
d_gene: TRBD1; j_gene: TRBJ1-2; v_gene: TRBV28; CDR3aa: CASSQTGNYGYTF
d_gene: NA; j_gene: TRBJ2-7; v_gene: TRBV7-8; CDR3aa: CASSLAQGEQYF
d_gene: TRBD2; j_gene: TRBJ2-1; v_gene: TRBV10-3; CDR3aa: CAIGEPGTSFNEQFF
d_gene: NA; j_gene: TRBJ2-7; v_gene: TRBV20-1; CDR3aa: CSAPARDVSYEQYF
d_gene: NA; j_gene: TRBJ2-3; v_gene: TRBV12-3/TRBV12-4; CDR3aa: CASRPNTDTQYF
d_gene: NA; j_gene: TRBJ1-1; v_gene: TRBV7-2; CDR3aa: CASSQGGMNTEAFF
d_gene: NA; j_gene: TRBJ1-3; v_gene: TRBV12-3/TRBV12-4; CDR3aa: CASSILLSGNTIYF
d_gene: NA; j_gene: TRBJ2-7; v_gene: TRBV5-4; CDR3aa: CASSWGSYEQYF
d_gene: NA; j_gene: TRBJ2-3; v_gene: TRBV6-6; CDR3aa: CASSALEPGTDTQYF
d_gene: NA; j_gene: TRBJ2-1; v_gene: TRBV9; CDR3aa: CASSVGHRSYNEQFF
d_gene: TRBD1; j_gene: TRBJ1-3; v_gene: TRBV5-4; CDR3aa: CASSLDRGGSGNTIYF
d_gene: NA; j_gene: TRBJ2-3; v_gene: TRBV7-7; CDR3aa: CASSLDRGAQSTQYF
d_gene: NA; j_gene: TRBJ2-7; v_gene: TRBV5-1; CDR3aa: CASGGEGVYEQYF
d_gene: NA; j_gene: TRBJ2-3; v_gene: TRBV6-6; CDR3aa: CASSYSRPRLTPTQYF
d_gene: TRBD2; j_gene: TRBJ2-5; v_gene: TRBV7-3; CDR3aa: CASSLRSSGGYETQYF
d_gene: TRBD2; j_gene: TRBJ2-5; v_gene: TRBV12-3/TRBV12-4; CDR3aa: CASSLAGGETQYF
d_gene: TRBD1; j_gene: TRBJ1-2; v_gene: TRBV30; CDR3aa: CAWSVLGGSNGYTF
d_gene: NA; j_gene: TRBJ1-5; v_gene: TRBV6-6; CDR3aa: CASSHPGQNQPQHF
d_gene: TRBD1; j_gene: TRBJ1-2; v_gene: TRBV12-3/TRBV12-4; CDR3aa: CASSFVGGLSGYTF
d_gene: TRBD1; j_gene: TRBJ2-5; v_gene: TRBV12-3/TRBV12-4; CDR3aa: CASSQQGARETQYF